This paragraph reports one T cell receptor beta chain. Its antigen is unidentified. The germline gene is not matched at one end of the junction; a read error may be the cause. The CDR3 runs to 13 residues. The V gene's germline CDR1 is MNHEY and CDR2 SVGAGI. The data were obtained in a study of regulatory T cells in long-lasting Graves disease. Time point denoted: persistent/refractory GD, antithyroid drugs over 5 years with positive TRAb. Extracted PBMC RNA gave rise to the TCR library. The authors diagnosed Graves' disease using American Thyroid Association guidelines. General observations from the study: Relative to new patients (approximately 960), persistent patients exhibited greater sharing of public clonotypes (around 2,800). When disease was persistent, TRBV28, TRBJ1-2 and TRBJ2-5 were the favored segments.

Assembly of TCR beta libraries relied on iRepertoire HTBI primers together with Arm-PCR of CDR3 regions. TCRdb analysed the multiplex PCR reads with MiXCR anew, one entry per CDR3 protein. The sample records 500,000 to 800,000 distinct CDR3 sequences, around 30% being singletons. Source: peripheral blood mononuclear cells (PBMCs), taken when the disease was refractory, from a patient treated with antithyroid drugs. This TCR came from a female donor with Graves disease. V is TRBV6-5 and J is TRBJ1-5; D might be TRBD1 (6 bases). The chain's CDR3 is CACSYARGQPQHF. The CDR3 bases are TGTGCCTGCAGTTACGCCAGGGGTCAGCCCCAGCATTTT.